Listed below are T cell receptor beta chains from one sample, sequenced in a study of early T cells in non-severe SARS-CoV-2 infection. Via MiXCR, TCRdb re-called the 5' RACE reads, giving one row per CDR3 protein. This sample has about 35,000 distinct CDR3 sequences, with about 6.7% found just once. Source material: whole blood. The receptors shown here come from an adult who was a healthcare worker with PCR-confirmed SARS-CoV-2 infection or an uninfected control (not recorded which). The CDR3 runs from the conserved cysteine through the conserved F or W. D genes are given only for firm matches. Where a row states a size, it is once, few, many or the class of an expanded clone; other rows omit it.

j_call: TRBJ1-2
clone_size: many
d_call: -
v_call: TRBV6-2/TRBV6-3
cdr3_nt: TGTGCCAGCAGTCGGGACCCGGATTATGGCTACACCTTC
cdr3_aa: CASSRDPDYGYTF

j_call: TRBJ1-2
clone_size: -
d_call: TRBD1
v_call: TRBV10-3
cdr3_nt: TGTGCCATCAGTGAGGGACAGGGGGGGAACTATGGCTACACCTTC
cdr3_aa: CAISEGQGGNYGYTF

j_call: TRBJ1-5
clone_size: many
d_call: -
v_call: TRBV6-1
cdr3_nt: TGTGCCAGCAGTGAAGGTGCGGATCAGCCCCAGCATTTT
cdr3_aa: CASSEGADQPQHF

j_call: TRBJ2-3
clone_size: -
d_call: -
v_call: TRBV20-1
cdr3_nt: TGCAGTGCTGCCTCAGACCATACGCAGTATTTT
cdr3_aa: CSAASDHTQYF

j_call: TRBJ2-3
clone_size: many
d_call: -
v_call: TRBV25-1
cdr3_nt: TGTGCCAGCACCGATCCCACAGATACGCAGTATTTT
cdr3_aa: CASTDPTDTQYF

j_call: TRBJ2-1
clone_size: -
d_call: TRBD2
v_call: TRBV6-5
cdr3_nt: TGTGCCAGCAGTTTCGTCCTTACGGGAGGGGGCTCCTACAATGAGCAGTTCTTC
cdr3_aa: CASSFVLTGGGSYNEQFF

j_call: TRBJ1-6
clone_size: few
d_call: TRBD1
v_call: TRBV5-6
cdr3_nt: TGTGCCAGCAGCTCGGGAGGGGGCTCACCCCTCCACTTT
cdr3_aa: CASSSGGGSPLHF

j_call: TRBJ1-6
clone_size: few
d_call: -
v_call: TRBV3-1
cdr3_nt: TGTGCCAGCAGCCAAGCGACGGGGCACTCACCCCTCCACTTT
cdr3_aa: CASSQATGHSPLHF

j_call: TRBJ1-1
clone_size: many
d_call: -
v_call: TRBV28
cdr3_nt: TGTGCCAGCAGTTTGGACACTGAAGCTTTCTTT
cdr3_aa: CASSLDTEAFF

j_call: TRBJ1-1
clone_size: many
d_call: -
v_call: TRBV6-5
cdr3_nt: TGTGCCAGCCAGTGGGACCCTTACACTGAAGCTTTCTTT
cdr3_aa: CASQWDPYTEAFF

j_call: TRBJ2-1
clone_size: many
d_call: TRBD1
v_call: TRBV6-1
cdr3_nt: TGTGCCAGCAGTACCGGGACAGGGGGTAACAATGAGCAGTTCTTC
cdr3_aa: CASSTGTGGNNEQFF

j_call: TRBJ2-7
clone_size: many
d_call: TRBD1
v_call: TRBV10-2
cdr3_nt: TGCGCCAGCAGCGGGGGACAGGGGCCATACGAGCAGTACTTC
cdr3_aa: CASSGGQGPYEQYF

j_call: TRBJ1-5
clone_size: many
d_call: -
v_call: TRBV12-3/TRBV12-4
cdr3_nt: TGTGCCAGCAGTTTAGCAGGGGGCAATCAGCCCCAGCATTTT
cdr3_aa: CASSLAGGNQPQHF

j_call: TRBJ1-2
clone_size: -
d_call: TRBD1
v_call: TRBV6-1
cdr3_nt: TGTGCCAGCAGAGCCGGGACAGGGGGATATGGCTACACCTTC
cdr3_aa: CASRAGTGGYGYTF

j_call: TRBJ1-1
clone_size: many
d_call: TRBD1
v_call: TRBV30
cdr3_nt: TGTGCCTGGAGAACAGGGGGACGAGCTGAAGCTTTCTTT
cdr3_aa: CAWRTGGRAEAFF

j_call: TRBJ2-5
clone_size: many
d_call: -
v_call: TRBV11-2
cdr3_nt: TGTGCCAGCAGCTTCGGGCCAGTGGGGTTGGAGACCCAGTACTTC
cdr3_aa: CASSFGPVGLETQYF

j_call: TRBJ1-1
clone_size: many
d_call: -
v_call: TRBV13
cdr3_nt: TGTGCCAGCAGCTTAGAAGTTAACACTGAAGCTTTCTTT
cdr3_aa: CASSLEVNTEAFF

j_call: TRBJ2-2
clone_size: many
d_call: TRBD2
v_call: TRBV24-1
cdr3_nt: TGTGCCACCAGTGAGCCCTCTAGCGGGAGGGTTACGAACACCGGGGAGCTGTTTTTT
cdr3_aa: CATSEPSSGRVTNTGELFF

j_call: TRBJ2-6
clone_size: many
d_call: -
v_call: TRBV9
cdr3_nt: TGTGCCAGCAGCGTAGCCGACTCTGGGGCCAACGTCCTGACTTTC
cdr3_aa: CASSVADSGANVLTF

j_call: TRBJ1-6
clone_size: -
d_call: -
v_call: TRBV9
cdr3_nt: TGTGCCAGCAGCGTAGGCGGCAGAAGCTCCTATAATTCACCCCTCCACTTT
cdr3_aa: CASSVGGRSSYNSPLHF

j_call: TRBJ2-5
clone_size: many
d_call: -
v_call: TRBV4-1
cdr3_nt: TGCGCCAGCAGCCAAGCCTCCTGGGGGGCGCAAGAGACCCAGTACTTC
cdr3_aa: CASSQASWGAQETQYF

j_call: TRBJ2-7
clone_size: many
d_call: -
v_call: TRBV12-3/TRBV12-4
cdr3_nt: TGTGCCAGCAGGGATAAGTCAGGGCTTCAGTACTTC
cdr3_aa: CASRDKSGLQYF

j_call: TRBJ2-7
clone_size: -
d_call: TRBD1
v_call: TRBV6-5
cdr3_nt: TGTGCCAGCAGCCTCGGGACAGCTGCCTACGAGCAGTACTTC
cdr3_aa: CASSLGTAAYEQYF

j_call: TRBJ1-1
clone_size: -
d_call: -
v_call: TRBV6-1
cdr3_nt: TGTGCCAGCAGCACCCCCCGCCACACTGAAGCTTTCTTT
cdr3_aa: CASSTPRHTEAFF

j_call: TRBJ2-3
clone_size: -
d_call: -
v_call: TRBV28
cdr3_nt: TGTGCCAGCAGTCCCCCGGGCCCAAGCACAGATACGCAGTATTTT
cdr3_aa: CASSPPGPSTDTQYF

j_call: TRBJ2-1
clone_size: many
d_call: -
v_call: TRBV30
cdr3_nt: TGTGCCTGGAGCCCCCGGCAAGAGCAGTTCTTC
cdr3_aa: CAWSPRQEQFF

j_call: TRBJ1-2
clone_size: many
d_call: TRBD1
v_call: TRBV3-1
cdr3_nt: TGTGCCAGCAGCCAAGGTTCGCTGGGACAGGGTGACTATGGCTACACCTTC
cdr3_aa: CASSQGSLGQGDYGYTF

j_call: TRBJ2-1
clone_size: many
d_call: -
v_call: TRBV19
cdr3_nt: TGTGCCAGTAGTAGGAGCTACAATGAGCAGTTCTTC
cdr3_aa: CASSRSYNEQFF

j_call: TRBJ1-1
clone_size: many
d_call: -
v_call: TRBV29-1
cdr3_nt: TGCAGCGTCACAGAGAACACTGAAGCTTTCTTT
cdr3_aa: CSVTENTEAFF

j_call: TRBJ2-3
clone_size: many
d_call: TRBD2
v_call: TRBV28
cdr3_nt: TGTGCCAGCACCCGATTGCGTCGGGCTAGCGGGAGGGCCGGGGCGGAAGATACGCAGTATTTT
cdr3_aa: CASTRLRRASGRAGAEDTQYF

j_call: TRBJ1-1
clone_size: few
d_call: -
v_call: TRBV18
cdr3_nt: TGTGCCAGCTCACCCGACCAAAACACTGAAGCTTTCTTT
cdr3_aa: CASSPDQNTEAFF

j_call: TRBJ2-5
clone_size: -
d_call: -
v_call: TRBV7-9
cdr3_nt: TGTGCCAGCAGCCCTCTAGGAGAGACCCAGTACTTC
cdr3_aa: CASSPLGETQYF

j_call: TRBJ2-2
clone_size: -
d_call: TRBD2
v_call: TRBV2
cdr3_nt: TGTGCCAGCAGTGGCGTAGCGGGAGGTGGCGGGGAGCTGTTTTTT
cdr3_aa: CASSGVAGGGGELFF

j_call: TRBJ2-7
clone_size: medium-sized
d_call: -
v_call: TRBV7-7
cdr3_nt: TGTGCTAGCAGCTTAAGCCCCGAATACGAGCAGTACTTC
cdr3_aa: CASSLSPEYEQYF

j_call: TRBJ2-2
clone_size: many
d_call: TRBD1
v_call: TRBV7-9
cdr3_nt: TGTGCCAGCAGCGGACAGGGGGCGCTTGCTAACACCGGGGAGCTGTTTTTT
cdr3_aa: CASSGQGALANTGELFF

j_call: TRBJ2-1
clone_size: -
d_call: -
v_call: TRBV7-3
cdr3_nt: TGTGCCAGCAGCTTAACTGGCGGGAATGAGCAGTTCTTC
cdr3_aa: CASSLTGGNEQFF

j_call: TRBJ2-3
clone_size: many
d_call: TRBD2
v_call: TRBV4-1
cdr3_nt: TGCGCCAGCAGCCAACCAGCACTAGCGAACACAGATACGCAGTATTTT
cdr3_aa: CASSQPALANTDTQYF

j_call: TRBJ1-2
clone_size: few
d_call: -
v_call: TRBV29-1
cdr3_nt: TGCAGCGTTGAACTTCGGGCGTATTATGGCTACACCTTC
cdr3_aa: CSVELRAYYGYTF

j_call: TRBJ2-1
clone_size: few
d_call: -
v_call: TRBV5-6
cdr3_nt: TGTGCCAGCAGCTGGGACAAGGGGGATCGGCAGTTCTTC
cdr3_aa: CASSWDKGDRQFF

j_call: TRBJ1-4
clone_size: few
d_call: -
v_call: TRBV10-2
cdr3_nt: TGCGCCAGCAGTGGGTACGGAACTAATGAAAAACTGTTTTTT
cdr3_aa: CASSGYGTNEKLFF

j_call: TRBJ2-1
clone_size: -
d_call: -
v_call: TRBV28
cdr3_nt: TGTGCCAGCAGTTTGGCGAGGGACAATGAGCAGTTCTTC
cdr3_aa: CASSLARDNEQFF

j_call: TRBJ1-1
clone_size: many
d_call: -
v_call: TRBV12-3/TRBV12-4
cdr3_nt: TGTGCCAGCAGTTCCCCTGGGGGCACTGAAGCTTTCTTT
cdr3_aa: CASSSPGGTEAFF

j_call: TRBJ2-7
clone_size: -
d_call: TRBD1
v_call: TRBV28
cdr3_nt: TGTGCCAGCAGTTTAAGGGACAGGCGGTCCTACGAGCAGTACTTC
cdr3_aa: CASSLRDRRSYEQYF

j_call: TRBJ1-5
clone_size: medium-sized
d_call: -
v_call: TRBV25-1
cdr3_nt: TGTGCCAGCAGTGGCCCGGGGAATCAGCCCCAGCATTTT
cdr3_aa: CASSGPGNQPQHF

j_call: TRBJ2-1
clone_size: -
d_call: TRBD2
v_call: TRBV7-8
cdr3_nt: TGTGCCAGCAGCTGGACCGTCCGGGGGGACTACAATGAGCAGTTCTTC
cdr3_aa: CASSWTVRGDYNEQFF

j_call: TRBJ2-2
clone_size: many
d_call: -
v_call: TRBV7-3
cdr3_nt: TGTGCCAGCAGCCCCTTTTCAGGGGACACCGGGGAGCTGTTTTTT
cdr3_aa: CASSPFSGDTGELFF

j_call: TRBJ2-1
clone_size: many
d_call: -
v_call: TRBV10-3
cdr3_nt: TGTGCCATCGCACGGCGGGACGGCAATGAGCAGTTCTTC
cdr3_aa: CAIARRDGNEQFF

j_call: TRBJ1-1
clone_size: many
d_call: -
v_call: TRBV7-9
cdr3_nt: TGTGCCAGCAGCTCTAAGGGGGTTACTGAAGCTTTCTTT
cdr3_aa: CASSSKGVTEAFF

j_call: TRBJ1-2
clone_size: -
d_call: -
v_call: TRBV2
cdr3_nt: TGTGCCAGCAGCCGGGGCGGATCTAACTATGGCTACACCTTC
cdr3_aa: CASSRGGSNYGYTF

j_call: TRBJ2-1
clone_size: -
d_call: TRBD2
v_call: TRBV30
cdr3_nt: TGTGCCTGGACCGAAGGGAGAGAGTCTAGCGGGAAGTTGAACAATGAGCAGTTCTTC
cdr3_aa: CAWTEGRESSGKLNNEQFF

j_call: TRBJ2-7
clone_size: few
d_call: -
v_call: TRBV28
cdr3_nt: TGTGCCAGCAGTGCCAGAGAGAACTACGAGCAGTACTTC
cdr3_aa: CASSARENYEQYF

j_call: TRBJ2-7
clone_size: -
d_call: -
v_call: TRBV10-2
cdr3_nt: TGCGCCAGCAGTGATCCGGGGGACTACGAGCAGTACTTC
cdr3_aa: CASSDPGDYEQYF

j_call: TRBJ2-6
clone_size: many
d_call: -
v_call: TRBV27
cdr3_nt: TGTGCCAGCAGTGGGACGGCCTCTGGGGCCAACGTCCTGACTTTC
cdr3_aa: CASSGTASGANVLTF

j_call: TRBJ2-5
clone_size: many
d_call: -
v_call: TRBV20-1
cdr3_nt: TGCAGTGCTAGTCCCGGGACGGCCCAAGAGACCCAGTACTTC
cdr3_aa: CSASPGTAQETQYF